These T cell receptor beta chains were read from a single sample in a study of response to subunit inactivated influenza vaccine. TCRdb itself ran the RT-PCR reads through MiXCR, one entry per CDR3 protein. The sample consists of hundreds of thousands of distinct CDR3 sequences, about 25% of them appearing once. Sequenced material: CD4+ T cells sorted from PBMCs, taken around 5 days after vaccination. Receptors originate from a man aged 45-65 years who received an inactivated influenza vaccine. Both conserved end residues are part of each CDR3. D genes are given only for firm matches. Size values are once, few and many counts, or a class for expanded clones, and some rows have none.

abundance	j_gene	v_gene	d_gene	CDR3aa	CDR3nt
NA	TRBJ2-7	TRBV9	TRBD2	CASRPLAGGYEQYF	TGTGCCAGCCGTCCCCTAGCGGGGGGGTACGAGCAGTACTTC
few	TRBJ2-3	TRBV7-8	NA	CASSLAMIAVSTDTQYF	TGTGCCAGCAGCTTAGCGATGATAGCGGTTAGCACAGATACGCAGTATTTT
NA	TRBJ2-1	TRBV7-7	NA	CASSHNRDNEQFF	TGTGCTAGCAGCCATAACAGAGACAATGAGCAGTTCTTC
few	TRBJ1-2	TRBV24-1	NA	CATSDSVGGYGYTF	TGTGCCACCAGTGATTCGGTAGGGGGCTATGGCTACACCTTC
many	TRBJ2-7	TRBV10-3	NA	CATALQASSYEQYF	TGTGCCACCGCTTTACAGGCTAGCTCCTACGAGCAGTACTTC
few	TRBJ2-3	TRBV20-1	NA	CSAWALGDTQYF	TGCAGTGCTTGGGCCTTAGGAGATACGCAGTATTTT
few	TRBJ2-1	TRBV24-1	NA	CATSDPTMSSYNEQFF	TGTGCCACCAGTGACCCTACTATGAGCTCCTACAATGAGCAGTTCTTC
NA	TRBJ2-7	TRBV20-1	NA	CSARSSGHNSYEQYF	TGCAGTGCTAGAAGTTCCGGCCATAACTCCTACGAGCAGTACTTC
few	TRBJ2-3	TRBV10-3	NA	CAIREGSPGTDTQYF	TGTGCCATCAGGGAGGGATCCCCGGGCACAGATACGCAGTATTTT
NA	TRBJ2-3	TRBV11-2	NA	CASSRGSSLSTDTQYF	TGTGCCAGCTCGAGGGGGAGTAGCCTAAGCACAGATACGCAGTATTTT
NA	TRBJ1-2	TRBV18	NA	CASSPPVGANYGYTF	TGTGCCAGCTCACCACCCGTGGGAGCTAACTATGGCTACACCTTC
NA	TRBJ2-6	TRBV4-3	NA	CASSQEVRGYGANVLTF	TGCGCCAGCAGCCAAGAAGTCAGGGGATATGGGGCCAACGTCCTGACTTTC
few	TRBJ2-3	TRBV20-1	NA	CSATGGPVTDTQYF	TGCAGTGCCACGGGTGGACCAGTCACAGATACGCAGTATTTT
NA	TRBJ2-7	TRBV18	NA	CASSRTRDGAYEQYF	TGTGCCAGCTCCCGGACCCGGGACGGAGCCTACGAGCAGTACTTC
NA	TRBJ2-3	TRBV5-1	TRBD1	CASSKGQGWDTQYF	TGCGCCAGCAGCAAAGGACAGGGATGGGATACGCAGTATTTT
NA	TRBJ2-7	TRBV29-1	NA	CSVATGRAGYEQYF	TGCAGCGTTGCCACGGGCAGGGCCGGCTACGAGCAGTACTTC
NA	TRBJ2-3	TRBV12-3/TRBV12-4	TRBD2	CASSRTSFSQYF	TGTGCCAGCAGTCGGACTAGTTTTTCGCAGTATTTT
once	TRBJ2-7	TRBV13	NA	CASSSLGQSKPPYEQYF	TGTGCCAGCAGCTCCCTAGGACAGTCTAAACCCCCCTACGAGCAGTACTTC
NA	TRBJ2-1	TRBV5-1	TRBD2	CASSKTSGGPNNEQFF	TGCGCCAGCAGCAAGACTAGCGGGGGTCCCAACAATGAGCAGTTCTTC
many	TRBJ1-2	TRBV20-1	NA	CSAMAEVRHGYTF	TGCAGTGCTATGGCGGAGGTTCGACATGGCTACACCTTC
few	TRBJ1-6	TRBV7-8	NA	CASRLTRARNSPLHF	TGTGCCAGCAGATTGACCCGGGCCCGAAATTCACCCCTCCACTTT
few	TRBJ2-3	TRBV24-1	NA	CATQRRASTDTQYF	TGTGCCACCCAACGGAGGGCTAGCACAGATACGCAGTATTTT
NA	TRBJ2-1	TRBV5-1	TRBD2	CASSPSGGSIAYNEQFF	TGCGCCAGCAGCCCGAGCGGCGGGAGCATCGCCTACAATGAGCAGTTCTTC
NA	TRBJ2-5	TRBV5-1	NA	CASSSEGQETQYF	TGCGCCAGCAGCTCCGAAGGTCAAGAGACCCAGTACTTC
NA	TRBJ2-2	TRBV20-1	NA	CSATKTGILPDTGELFF	TGCAGTGCTACCAAGACCGGGATCCTTCCGGACACCGGGGAGCTGTTTTTT
NA	TRBJ1-1	TRBV7-9	NA	CASSEGGGTHTEAFF	TGTGCCAGCAGCGAGGGGGGGGGCACGCACACTGAAGCTTTCTTT